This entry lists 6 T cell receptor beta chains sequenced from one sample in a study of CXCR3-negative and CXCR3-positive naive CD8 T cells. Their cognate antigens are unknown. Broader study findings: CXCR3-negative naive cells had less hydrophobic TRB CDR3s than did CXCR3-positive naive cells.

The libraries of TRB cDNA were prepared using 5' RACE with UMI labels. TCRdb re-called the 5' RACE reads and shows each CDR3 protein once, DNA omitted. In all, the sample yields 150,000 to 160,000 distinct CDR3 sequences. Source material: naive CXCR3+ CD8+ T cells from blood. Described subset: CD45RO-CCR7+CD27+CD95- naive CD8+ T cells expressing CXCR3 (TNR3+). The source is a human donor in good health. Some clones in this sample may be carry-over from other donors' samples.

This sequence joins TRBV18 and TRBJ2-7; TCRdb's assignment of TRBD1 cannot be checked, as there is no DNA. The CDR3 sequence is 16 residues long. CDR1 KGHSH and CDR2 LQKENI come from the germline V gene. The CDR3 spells CASSPPFRGPNYEQYF.

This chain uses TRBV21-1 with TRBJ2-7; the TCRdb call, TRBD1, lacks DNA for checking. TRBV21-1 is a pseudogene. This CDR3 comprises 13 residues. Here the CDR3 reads CARQRAIPYEQYF.

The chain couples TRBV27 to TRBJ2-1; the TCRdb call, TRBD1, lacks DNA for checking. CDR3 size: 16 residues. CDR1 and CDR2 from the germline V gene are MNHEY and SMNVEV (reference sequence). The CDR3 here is CASSPDRDHSYNEQFF.

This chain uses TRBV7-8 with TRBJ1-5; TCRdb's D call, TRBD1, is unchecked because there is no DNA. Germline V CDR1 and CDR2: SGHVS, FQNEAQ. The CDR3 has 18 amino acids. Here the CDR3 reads CASSFVPGQGAGRQPQHF.

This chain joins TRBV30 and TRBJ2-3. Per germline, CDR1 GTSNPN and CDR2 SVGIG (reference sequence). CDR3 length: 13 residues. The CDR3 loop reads CAWSILGTDTQYF.

CDR3 loop: CASIDISNQPQHF. V usage is TRBV28 and J usage is TRBJ1-5. The germline CDR1 and CDR2 sequences are MDHEN and SYDVKM. CDR3 length: 13 residues.